One and the same sample provided the 8 T cell receptor beta chains below, sequenced in a study of blood T cell repertoires in COVID-19. Libraries were prepared by immunoSEQ multiplex PCR; TCRdb keeps only in-frame clonotypes and omits some of them. Seen here are around 93,000 clones, about 77% observed once, and the top ten hold around 9.4%. The sequenced sample consisted of peripheral blood. Every receptor here comes from a woman aged 80 or over with acute or convalescent COVID-19.

The sample holds a few counts of this clone. The rearrangement joins TRBV19 to TRBJ1-1; D uncertain. The germline gives CDR1 LNHDA, CDR2 SQIVND (reference sequence). This CDR3 is 13 amino acids long. The V end lost 4 bases, the J end lost 1 base, and 7 bases lay between the germline ends. CDR3 protein: CASSKSENTEAFF. CDR3 coding DNA: TGTGCCAGTAGTAAGTCAGAGAACACTGAAGCTTTCTTT.

The genes are TRBV6-2 or TRBV6-3 and TRBJ2-7; 10 bases are a match to TRBD1. Per germline, CDR1 MNHEY and CDR2 SVGEGT. The CDR3 totals 15 residues. Losses at the gene ends were 5 bases for V and 3 bases for J; bases not matched to a gene: 7. The DNA of the CDR3 is TGTGCCAGCAGTAAACCCGGGACAGGGGACTACGAGCAGTACTTC. This translates into CASSKPGTGDYEQYF.

This clone was recorded only once. This chain connects TRBV7-9 to TRBJ1-2; 8 bases line up with TRBD1. This CDR3 is 16 amino acids long. CDR1 SEHNR and CDR2 FQNEAQ come from the germline V gene (reference sequence). V lost 5 bases, J lost 6 bases, and 14 bases stayed unmatched. The CDR3 nucleotides are TGTGCCAGCAGCAGCCCACTTGGCAGGGGGCGAGATGGCTACACCTTC. Translated: CASSSPLGRGRDGYTF.

This clone was seen many times. The rearrangement uses TRBV19 and TRBJ1-1, with 7 nucleotides matching TRBD1. Germline V gives CDR1 LNHDA, CDR2 SQIVND (reference sequence). The junction had 3 bases not matched to a gene; V was cut back by 3 bases and J by 2 bases. The CDR3 loop spans 14 amino acids. The CDR3 DNA reads TGTGCCAGTAGTATCCAAGGGGGCAACACTGAAGCTTTCTTT. This gives the protein CASSIQGGNTEAFF.

This clone was seen a few times. This chain connects TRBV30 to TRBJ2-1, with D possibly TRBD2 on 5 matching bases. The CDR3 sequence is 14 residues long. V was trimmed by 3 bases and J by 6 bases, leaving 15 bases between them. The germline V gene encodes CDR1 GTSNPN and CDR2 SVGIG (reference sequence). CDR3 coding DNA: TGTGCCTGGAGGGCTCCAGAGGGATTCAATGAGCAGTTCTTC. Its protein is CAWRAPEGFNEQFF.

The rearrangement joins TRBV30 to TRBJ1-1; no reliable D call. Germline-derived CDR1 and CDR2 are GTSNPN and SVGIG (reference sequence). The V end was cut by 1 base, the J end by 7 bases, with 10 bases between. The CDR3 is made up of 12 amino acids. The CDR3, as DNA: TGTGCCTGGAGTGGAGGGAATCGTGAAGCTTTCTTT. Encoded protein: CAWSGGNREAFF. Using reference TRBV30 and TRBJ1-1 for the parts outside the CDR3, the full variable domain is SQTIHQWPATLVQPVGSPLSLECTVEGTSNPNLYWYRQAAGRGLQLLFYSVGIGQISSEVPQNLSASRPQDRQFILSSKKLLLSDSGFYLCAWSGGNREAFFGQGTRLTVV.

This clone was found a few times. This sequence joins TRBV11-1 and TRBJ2-7; 8 nucleotides line up with TRBD2. The length of the CDR3 is 13 residues. Germline trimming cut 5 bases from V and 7 bases from J; bases unmatched to any gene: 7. The V gene's germline CDR1 is SGHAT and CDR2 FQDESV (reference sequence). CDR3 nucleotide sequence: TGTGCCAGCAGCCCCGGGACTAGAAATGAGCAGTACTTC. It is translated as CASSPGTRNEQYF.

The J gene is TRBJ2-3, the V gene TRBV11-3; tentatively, D is TRBD2 (5 bases). The CDR3 covers 11 residues. Between the trimmed V and J ends, which lost 5 bases and 6 bases, there was a span of 6 bases. The germline gives CDR1 SGHNT, CDR2 YENEEA. The CDR3 loop is CASSRGDTQYF. CDR3 nucleotides: TGTGCCAGCAGCCGCGGGGATACGCAGTATTTT.